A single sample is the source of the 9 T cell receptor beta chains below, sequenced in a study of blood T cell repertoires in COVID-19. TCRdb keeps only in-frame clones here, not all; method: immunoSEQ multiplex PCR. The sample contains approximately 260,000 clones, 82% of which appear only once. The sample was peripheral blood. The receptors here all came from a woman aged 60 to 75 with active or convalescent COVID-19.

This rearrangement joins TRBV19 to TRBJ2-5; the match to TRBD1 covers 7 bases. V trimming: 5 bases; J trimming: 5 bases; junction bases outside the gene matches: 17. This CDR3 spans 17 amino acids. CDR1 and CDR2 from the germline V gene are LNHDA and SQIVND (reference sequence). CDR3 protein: CASSPSFSGTASETQYF. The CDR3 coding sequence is TGTGCCAGTAGTCCCTCGTTTTCGGGGACAGCTTCTGAGACCCAGTACTTC.

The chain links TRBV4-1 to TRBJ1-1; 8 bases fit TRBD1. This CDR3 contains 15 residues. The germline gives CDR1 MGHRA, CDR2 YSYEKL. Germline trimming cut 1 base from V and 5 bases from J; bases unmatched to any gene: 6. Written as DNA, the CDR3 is TGCGCCAGCAGCCAAGGGCAGGGGGCGGAGACTGAAGCTTTCTTT. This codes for CASSQGQGAETEAFF.

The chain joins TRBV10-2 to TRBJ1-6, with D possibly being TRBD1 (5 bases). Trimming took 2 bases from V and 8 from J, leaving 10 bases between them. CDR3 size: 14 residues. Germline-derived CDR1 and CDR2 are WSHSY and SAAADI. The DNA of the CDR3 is TGCGCCAGCAGTGAGGTGGGGCCGGATTCACCCCTCCACTTT. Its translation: CASSEVGPDSPLHF.

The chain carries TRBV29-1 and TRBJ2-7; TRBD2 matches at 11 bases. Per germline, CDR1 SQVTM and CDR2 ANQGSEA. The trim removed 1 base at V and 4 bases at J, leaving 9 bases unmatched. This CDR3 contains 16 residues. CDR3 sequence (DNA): TGCAGCGTTGAAGGGGAGGCTAGCGGGGGGTTTTACGAGCAGTACTTC. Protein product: CSVEGEASGGFYEQYF.

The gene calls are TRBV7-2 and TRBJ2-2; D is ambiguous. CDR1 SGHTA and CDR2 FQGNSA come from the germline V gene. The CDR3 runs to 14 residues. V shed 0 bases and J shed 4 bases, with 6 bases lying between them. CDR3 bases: TGTGCCAGCAGCTTAGCGGTGAGCACCGGGGAGCTGTTTTTT. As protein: CASSLAVSTGELFF. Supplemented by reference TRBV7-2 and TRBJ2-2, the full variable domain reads GAGVSQSPSNKVTEKGKDVELRCDPISGHTALYWYRQSLGQGLEFLIYFQGNSAPDKSGLPSDRFSAERTGGSVSTLTIQRTQQEDSAVYLCASSLAVSTGELFFGEGSRLTVL.

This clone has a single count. CDR3 in amino acids: CASSYSLLAGGIQETQYF. In DNA, the CDR3 is TGTGCCAGCAGTTACTCCCTCCTAGCGGGGGGGATCCAGGAGACCCAGTACTTC. The chain is built from TRBV6-2 or TRBV6-3 and TRBJ2-5; TRBD2 matches at 12 bases. CDR1 MNHEY and CDR2 SVGEGT come from the germline V gene. The CDR3 extends over 18 amino acids. V was clipped by 0 bases and J by 5 bases; unmatched bases: 10.

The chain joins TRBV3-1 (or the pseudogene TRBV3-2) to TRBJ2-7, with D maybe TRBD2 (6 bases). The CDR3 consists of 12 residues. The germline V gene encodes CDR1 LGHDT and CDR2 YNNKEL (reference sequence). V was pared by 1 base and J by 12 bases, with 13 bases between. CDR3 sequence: CASSQGEEYRYF. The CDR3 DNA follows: TGTGCCAGCAGCCAAGGGGAGGAATATCGGTACTTC.

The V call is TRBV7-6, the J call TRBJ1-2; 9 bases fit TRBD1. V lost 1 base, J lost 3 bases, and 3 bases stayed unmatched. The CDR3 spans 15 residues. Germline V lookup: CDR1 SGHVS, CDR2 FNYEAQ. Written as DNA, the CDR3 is TGTGCCAGCAGCTTAGGGGGGACAGGGCACTATGGCTACACCTTC. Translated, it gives CASSLGGTGHYGYTF.

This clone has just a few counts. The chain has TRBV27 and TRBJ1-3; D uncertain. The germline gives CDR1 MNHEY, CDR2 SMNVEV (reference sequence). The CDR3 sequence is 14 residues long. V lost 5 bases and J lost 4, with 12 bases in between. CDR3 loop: CASSPGQRGNTIYF. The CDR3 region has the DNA TGTGCCAGCAGTCCCGGTCAACGGGGAAACACCATATATTTT.